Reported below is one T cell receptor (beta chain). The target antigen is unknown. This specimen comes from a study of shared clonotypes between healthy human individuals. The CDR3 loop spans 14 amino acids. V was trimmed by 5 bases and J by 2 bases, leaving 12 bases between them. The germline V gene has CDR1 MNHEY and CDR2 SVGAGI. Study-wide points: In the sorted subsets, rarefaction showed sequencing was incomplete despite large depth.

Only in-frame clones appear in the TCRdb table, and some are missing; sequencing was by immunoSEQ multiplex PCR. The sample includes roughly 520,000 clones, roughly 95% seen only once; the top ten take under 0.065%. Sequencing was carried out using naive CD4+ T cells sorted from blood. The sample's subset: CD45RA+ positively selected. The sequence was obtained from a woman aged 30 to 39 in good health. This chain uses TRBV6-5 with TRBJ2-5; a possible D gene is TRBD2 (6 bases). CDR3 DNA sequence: TGTGCCAGCAGTCGGGGGACGGTACAAGAGACCCAGTACTTC. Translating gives CASSRGTVQETQYF.